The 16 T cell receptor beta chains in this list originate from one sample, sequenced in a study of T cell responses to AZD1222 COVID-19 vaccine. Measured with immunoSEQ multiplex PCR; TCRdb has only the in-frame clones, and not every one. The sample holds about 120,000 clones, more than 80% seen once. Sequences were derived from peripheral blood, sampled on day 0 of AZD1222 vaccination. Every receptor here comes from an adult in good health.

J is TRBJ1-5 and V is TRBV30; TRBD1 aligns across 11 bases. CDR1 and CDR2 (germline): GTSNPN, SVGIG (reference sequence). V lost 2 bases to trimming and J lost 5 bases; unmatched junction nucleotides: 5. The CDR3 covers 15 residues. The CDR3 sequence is CAWSPGTGGHQPQHF. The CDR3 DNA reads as TGTGCCTGGAGTCCCGGGACAGGGGGACATCAGCCCCAGCATTTT.

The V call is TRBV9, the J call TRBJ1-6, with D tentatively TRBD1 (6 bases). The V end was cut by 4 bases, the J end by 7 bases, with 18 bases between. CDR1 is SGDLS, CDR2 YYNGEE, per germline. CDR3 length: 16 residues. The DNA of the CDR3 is TGTGCCAGCAGCACACCAGCAGGGGTTCTAAATTCACCCCTCCACTTT. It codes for CASSTPAGVLNSPLHF.

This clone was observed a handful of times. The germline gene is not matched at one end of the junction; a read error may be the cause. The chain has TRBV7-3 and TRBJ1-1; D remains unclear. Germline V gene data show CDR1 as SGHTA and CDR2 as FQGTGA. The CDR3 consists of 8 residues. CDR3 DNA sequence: TGTGCCAGCCCCCTTTATGTCTTT. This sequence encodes CASPLYVF.

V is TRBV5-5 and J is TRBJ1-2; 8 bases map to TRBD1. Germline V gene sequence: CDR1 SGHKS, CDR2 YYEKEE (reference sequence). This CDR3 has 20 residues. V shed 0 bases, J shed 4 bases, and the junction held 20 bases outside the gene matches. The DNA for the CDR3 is TGTGCCAGCAGCTTGGCCCCCTACGGACAGGGTCCAAGTCAAGGCTATGGCTACACCTTC. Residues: CASSLAPYGQGPSQGYGYTF.

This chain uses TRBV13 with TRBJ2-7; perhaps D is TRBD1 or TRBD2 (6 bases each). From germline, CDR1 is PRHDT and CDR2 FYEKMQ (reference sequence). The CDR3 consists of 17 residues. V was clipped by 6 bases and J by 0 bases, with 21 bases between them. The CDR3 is CASRHGGTSLSSYEQYF. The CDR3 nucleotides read TGTGCCAGCAGGCATGGGGGGACAAGTCTGAGCTCCTACGAGCAGTACTTC.

The CDR3, as DNA: TGTGCCAGCAGTCCCCCCCGATCGGCCAAAAACATTCAGTACTTC. Protein sequence: CASSPPRSAKNIQYF. This sequence joins TRBV28 and TRBJ2-4, with D uncertain. The germline V gene encodes CDR1 MDHEN and CDR2 SYDVKM. The CDR3 consists of 15 residues. V lost 5 bases, J lost 1 base, and 12 bases lay in between.

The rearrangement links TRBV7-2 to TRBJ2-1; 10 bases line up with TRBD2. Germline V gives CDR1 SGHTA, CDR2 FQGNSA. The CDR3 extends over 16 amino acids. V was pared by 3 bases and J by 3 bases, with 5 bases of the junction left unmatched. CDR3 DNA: TGTGCCAGCAGCTTTACTCCTAGCGGGGGCTACAATGAGCAGTTCTTC. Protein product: CASSFTPSGGYNEQFF.

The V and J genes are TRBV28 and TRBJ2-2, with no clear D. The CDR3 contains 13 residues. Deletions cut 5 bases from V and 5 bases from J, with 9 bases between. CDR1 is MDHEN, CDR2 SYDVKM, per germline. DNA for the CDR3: TGTGCCAGCAGTAGTGACTGGACCGGGGAGCTGTTTTTT. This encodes CASSSDWTGELFF. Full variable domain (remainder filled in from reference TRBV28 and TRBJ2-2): DVKVTQSSRYLVKRTGEKVFLECVQDMDHENMFWYRQDPGLGLRLIYFSYDVKMKEKGDIPEGYSVSREKKERFSLILESASTNQTSMYLCASSSDWTGELFFGEGSRLTVL.

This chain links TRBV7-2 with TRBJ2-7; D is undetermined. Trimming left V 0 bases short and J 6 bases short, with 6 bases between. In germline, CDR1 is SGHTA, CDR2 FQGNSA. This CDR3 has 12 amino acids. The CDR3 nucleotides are TGTGCCAGCAGCTTAGCCGCTGGCGAGCAGTACTTC. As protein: CASSLAAGEQYF.

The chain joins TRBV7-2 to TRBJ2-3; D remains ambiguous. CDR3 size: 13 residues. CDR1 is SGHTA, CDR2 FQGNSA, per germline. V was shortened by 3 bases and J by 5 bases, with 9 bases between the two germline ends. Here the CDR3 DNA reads TGTGCCAGCAGCTTTAGGTCAGGAGATACGCAGTATTTT. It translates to CASSFRSGDTQYF.

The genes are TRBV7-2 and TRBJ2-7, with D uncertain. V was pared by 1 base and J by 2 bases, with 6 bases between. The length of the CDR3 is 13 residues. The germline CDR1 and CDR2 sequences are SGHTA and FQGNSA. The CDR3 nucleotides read TGTGCCAGCAGCTTAGAGGTCACCTACGAGCAGTACTTC. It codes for CASSLEVTYEQYF.

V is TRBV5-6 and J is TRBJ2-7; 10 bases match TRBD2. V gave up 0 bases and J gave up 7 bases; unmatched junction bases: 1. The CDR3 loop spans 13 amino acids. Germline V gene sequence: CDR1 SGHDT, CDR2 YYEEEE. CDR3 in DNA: TGTGCCAGCAGCTTGGGGGGACTAGCGGAGCAGTACTTC. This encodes CASSLGGLAEQYF.

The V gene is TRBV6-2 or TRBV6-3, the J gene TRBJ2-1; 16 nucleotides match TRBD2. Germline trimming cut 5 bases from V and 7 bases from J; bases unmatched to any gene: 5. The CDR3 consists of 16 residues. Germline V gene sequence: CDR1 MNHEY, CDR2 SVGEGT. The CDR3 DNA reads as TGTGCCAGCAGTATGGGACTAGCGGGGGGGTGGAATGAGCAGTTCTTC. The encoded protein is CASSMGLAGGWNEQFF.

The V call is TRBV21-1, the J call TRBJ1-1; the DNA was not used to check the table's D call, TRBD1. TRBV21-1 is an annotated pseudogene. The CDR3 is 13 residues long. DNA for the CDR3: TGTGCCAGCCCTGGGACACCGAACACTGAAGCTTTCTTT. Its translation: CASPGTPNTEAFF.

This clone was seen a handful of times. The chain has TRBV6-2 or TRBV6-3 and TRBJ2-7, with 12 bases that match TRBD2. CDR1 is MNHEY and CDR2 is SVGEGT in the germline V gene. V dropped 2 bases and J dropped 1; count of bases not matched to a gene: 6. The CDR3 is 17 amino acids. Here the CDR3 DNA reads TGTGCCAGCAGTTACATCCTAGCGGGAGGGCCGTCCTACGAGCAGTACTTC. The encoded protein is CASSYILAGGPSYEQYF.

In DNA form, the CDR3 reads TGCGCCAGCAGTACCAAATTAGCGGGAGCTTACTCTCAAGAGACCCAGTACTTC. Protein sequence: CASSTKLAGAYSQETQYF. The V and J genes are TRBV23-1 and TRBJ2-5; 9 bases agree with TRBD2. TRBV23-1 is noted as an ORF with a role that remains uncertain. CDR3 length: 18 residues. V shed 5 bases and J 2 bases; nucleotides not matched to a gene: 15.